The next 2 T cell receptor beta chains were all read from a single sample in a study of post-analysis software for immune sequencing data. Antigen specificity for these receptors is unknown. General study findings and limits: Controls showed lower frequencies than patients for several TRBV segments, and TRBV5-6, TRBV5-1 and TRBV20-1 were among these.

Prepared TCR beta cDNA libraries contained unique molecular identifiers. Via MiXCR, TCRdb re-called the PCR reads, giving one row per CDR3 protein. The sample carries about 820,000 distinct CDR3 sequences, under 70% recorded once. The sample consisted of blood. Source of these receptors: a girl aged 5-17 years with multiple sclerosis.

The CDR3: CASSLAGLAGSFYEQYF. The CDR3 nucleotides are TGTGCCAGCAGCTTAGCCGGACTAGCGGGATCCTTCTACGAGCAGTACTTC. The chain recombines TRBV7-4 with TRBJ2-7; 12 bases match TRBD2. The V gene end was trimmed by 0 bases and the J gene end by 3 bases; junction bases not matched to a gene: 6. The CDR3 runs to 17 residues. Germline V gene data show CDR1 as SGHVT and CDR2 as SQSDAQ. Variable domain in full (rest from reference TRBV7-4 and TRBJ2-7): GAGVSQSPRYKVAKRGRDVALRCDSISGHVTLYWYRQTLGQGSEVLTYSQSDAQRDKSGRPSGRFSAERPERSVSTLKIQRTEQGDSAVYLCASSLAGLAGSFYEQYFGPGTRLTVT.

The V call is TRBV5-8, the J call TRBJ1-5, with 10 bases fitting TRBD1. J lost 6 bases, V lost 4 bases, and 13 bases had no gene match. The germline gives CDR1 SGHTS, CDR2 YDEGEE. The length of the CDR3 is 17 residues. CDR3 in DNA: TGTGCCAGCAGCCCCAACCGGGACAGGGGATCGGGTCAGCCCCAGCATTTT. This encodes CASSPNRDRGSGQPQHF. Supplemented by reference TRBV5-8 and TRBJ1-5, the full variable domain reads EAGVTQSPTHLIKTRGQQATLRCSPISGHTSVYWYQQALGLGLQFLLWYDEGEERNRGNFPPRFSGRQFPNYSSELNVNALELEDSALYLCASSPNRDRGSGQPQHFGDGTRLSIL.